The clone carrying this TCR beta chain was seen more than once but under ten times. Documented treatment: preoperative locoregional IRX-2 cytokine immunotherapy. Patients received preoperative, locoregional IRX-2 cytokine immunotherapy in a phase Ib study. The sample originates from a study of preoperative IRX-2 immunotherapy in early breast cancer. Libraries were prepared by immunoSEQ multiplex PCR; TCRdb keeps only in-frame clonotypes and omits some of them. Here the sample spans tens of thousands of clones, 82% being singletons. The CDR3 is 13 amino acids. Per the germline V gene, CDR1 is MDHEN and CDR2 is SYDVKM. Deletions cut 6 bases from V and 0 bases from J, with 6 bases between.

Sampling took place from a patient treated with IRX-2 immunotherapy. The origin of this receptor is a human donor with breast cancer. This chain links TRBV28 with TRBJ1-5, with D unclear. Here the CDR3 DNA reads TGTGCCAGCAGCCGTCCTAGCAATCAGCCCCAGCATTTT. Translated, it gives CASSRPSNQPQHF.